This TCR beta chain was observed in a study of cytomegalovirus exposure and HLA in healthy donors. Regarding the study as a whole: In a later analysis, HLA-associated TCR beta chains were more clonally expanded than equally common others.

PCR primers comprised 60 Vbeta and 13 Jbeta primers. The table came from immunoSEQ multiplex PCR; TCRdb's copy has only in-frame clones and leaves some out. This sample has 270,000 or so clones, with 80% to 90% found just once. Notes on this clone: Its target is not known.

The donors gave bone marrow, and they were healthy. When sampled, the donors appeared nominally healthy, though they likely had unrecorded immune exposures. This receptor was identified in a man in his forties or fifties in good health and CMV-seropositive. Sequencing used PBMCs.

CDR3 in amino acids: CASSLADHRRGSYEQYF. In nucleotides, the CDR3 is TGTGCCAGCAGCTTAGCTGACCACAGGAGAGGATCCTACGAGCAGTACTTC. This sequence joins TRBV7-8 and TRBJ2-7; D possibly corresponds to TRBD1 (5 bases). Deletions cut 0 bases from V and 1 base from J, with 16 bases between. The CDR3 totals 17 residues. Per the germline V gene, CDR1 is SGHVS and CDR2 is FQNEAQ. Full variable domain (outside the CDR3, taken from reference TRBV7-8 and TRBJ2-7): GAGVSQSPRYKVAKRGQDVALRCDPISGHVSLFWYQQALGQGPEFLTYFQNEAQLDKSGLPSDRFFAERPEGSVSTLKIQRTQQEDSAVYLCASSLADHRRGSYEQYFGPGTRLTVT.